This T cell receptor (beta chain) stems from a study of blood T cell repertoires in COVID-19. Study summary: Researchers got acute and convalescent COVID-19 samples from the United States, Italy and Spain. Sources were T cells, B-cell-depleted T cells, or PBMCs; the material itself was cDNA or gDNA.

Authors' methods: Amplified reference gene primers provided the basis for estimating nucleated cell counts. Sequenced by immunoSEQ multiplex PCR; TCRdb stores in-frame clones only, minus some. That table furnishes V, J and clone size, whereas the DNA furnished D and trimming. The sample holds around 94,000 clones; about 80% are singletons and the top ten take approximately 6.8%. CDR1 is SGHNT, CDR2 YYREEE, per germline (reference sequence). The CDR3 extends over 16 amino acids. With 0 bases removed from V and 4 bases from J, the gap between germline ends came to 16 bases. The chain couples TRBV5-4 to TRBJ1-1; D is unclear. The clonotype was recovered from a man aged 60 to 75 with acute or convalescent COVID-19. Material: peripheral blood. The CDR3 here is CASSLDGGALGTEAFF. The CDR3 DNA reads TGTGCCAGCAGCTTGGACGGTGGAGCCCTGGGCACTGAAGCTTTCTTT.